A single sample is the source of the 16 T cell receptor beta chains below, sequenced in a study. Using its own MiXCR run on the RT-PCR reads, TCRdb lists one record per CDR3 protein. The data show hundreds of thousands of distinct CDR3 sequences, approximately 15% seen once. What was sequenced was memory CD4+ T cells from blood. Source of these receptors: a female donor in good health, serving as a healthy control.

This clonotype was observed a handful of times. The chain employs TRBV3-1 and TRBJ2-7, with 9 bases that match TRBD2. V was clipped by 4 bases and J by 0 bases; unmatched bases: 4. The germline V gene has CDR1 LGHDT and CDR2 YNNKEL (reference sequence). CDR3 length: 15 amino acids. CDR3 loop: CASSPRLAVSYEQYF. The CDR3 nucleotides are TGTGCCAGCAGCCCGCGACTAGCGGTCTCCTACGAGCAGTACTTC.

This clonotype was found many times. This chain uses TRBV12-3 or TRBV12-4 with TRBJ1-2; 7 positions agree with TRBD1. The CDR3 is 14 amino acids. V lost 6 bases and J lost 9; bases outside the gene matches: 13. The CDR3 DNA follows: TGTGCCAGCAGCCCAAACCCAGGGGGTGGTAGCTACACCTTC. Its translation: CASSPNPGGGSYTF.

This clonotype was counted only a few times. V and J are TRBV3-1 and TRBJ2-3; no clear D. The V end was cut by 0 bases, the J end by 0 bases, with 7 bases between. The CDR3 length is 15 residues. Per germline, CDR1 LGHDT and CDR2 YNNKEL (reference sequence). The CDR3 sequence is CASSQDVGSTDTQYF. The DNA for the CDR3 is TGTGCCAGCAGCCAAGATGTGGGTAGCACAGATACGCAGTATTTT.

There are many counts of this clonotype. This chain uses TRBV12-3 or TRBV12-4 with TRBJ2-1; weak D call: TRBD2 (7 bases). Trimming removed 7 bases at V and 7 bases at J, with 14 bases between. The CDR3 contains 13 residues. The chain's CDR3 is CASTRGGPNEQFF. CDR3 DNA sequence: TGTGCCAGCACGAGGGGGGGACCGAATGAGCAGTTCTTC.

The genes are TRBV20-1 and TRBJ1-4; 7 nucleotides align to TRBD1. Germline CDR1 DFQATT, CDR2 SNEGSKA (reference sequence). With V trimmed by 5 bases and J by 7 bases, 10 bases remained unmatched. The CDR3 consists of 14 residues. As DNA, the CDR3 is TGCAGTGCTCGAACGGGACAGTACCTTGAAAAACTGTTTTTT. It translates to CSARTGQYLEKLFF.

The rearrangement uses TRBV15 and TRBJ2-7; possible D gene TRBD1, 6 bases. Trimming left V 0 bases short and J 6 bases short, with 15 bases between. This CDR3 contains 15 residues. Germline V gives CDR1 LNHNV, CDR2 YYDKDF (reference sequence). This chain's CDR3 is CATSRELLTGTEQYF. The CDR3, as DNA: TGTGCCACCAGCAGAGAACTTCTGACAGGTACCGAGCAGTACTTC. Looking up the rest from reference TRBV15 and TRBJ2-7 gives the full variable domain: DAMVIQNPRYQVTQFGKPVTLSCSQTLNHNVMYWYQQKSSQAPKLLFHYYDKDFNNEADTPDNFQSRRPNTSFCFLDIRSPGLGDTAMYLCATSRELLTGTEQYFGPGTRLTVT.

In this sample, this clonotype turned up many times. The V and J genes are TRBV7-2 and TRBJ1-3; D uncertain. Germline V gives CDR1 SGHTA, CDR2 FQGNSA. This CDR3 is built from 15 residues. V was clipped by 4 bases and J by 1 base, with 11 bases between them. The CDR3 DNA is TGTGCCAGCAGCTCCTCACCCGGGTCTGGAAACACCATATATTTT. Amino acid sequence: CASSSSPGSGNTIYF. The whole variable domain, remainder taken from reference TRBV7-2 and TRBJ1-3, is GAGVSQSPSNKVTEKGKDVELRCDPISGHTALYWYRQSLGQGLEFLIYFQGNSAPDKSGLPSDRFSAERTGGSVSTLTIQRTQQEDSAVYLCASSSSPGSGNTIYFGEGSWLTVV.

This clonotype was recorded a few times. V and J are TRBV11-1 and TRBJ2-1; 9 positions agree with TRBD2. The germline V gene encodes CDR1 SGHAT and CDR2 FQDESV (reference sequence). V was clipped by 2 bases and J by 6 bases; unmatched bases: 8. The CDR3 has 16 amino acids. The CDR3 reads CASSLNVAGAFNEQFF. The CDR3 DNA is TGTGCCAGCAGCTTAAACGTAGCGGGAGCATTCAATGAGCAGTTCTTC. Supplemented by reference TRBV11-1 and TRBJ2-1, the full variable domain reads EAEVAQSPRYKITEKSQAVAFWCDPISGHATLYWYRQILGQGPELLVQFQDESVVDDSQLPKDRFSAERLKGVDSTLKIQPAELGDSAMYLCASSLNVAGAFNEQFFGPGTRLTVL.

The V call is TRBV4-1, the J call TRBJ2-1, with D possibly TRBD2 on 6 matching bases. The germline V and J ends were trimmed by 1 base and 8 bases, with 12 bases remaining between them. Looked up from germline, CDR1 is MGHRA and CDR2 is YSYEKL. The CDR3 spans 14 residues. CDR3 amino acids: CASSQAEGIYEQFF. The CDR3 coding sequence is TGCGCCAGCAGCCAAGCGGAGGGGATCTATGAGCAGTTCTTC.

With regard to this clonotype: A much larger clonotype is one base distant, so this may be a read error. CDR3 bases: TGTGCCAGCAGCCCAACGGGGGGCCACACCTTC. Translation gives CASSPTGGHTF. The genes are TRBV7-2 and TRBJ1-2, with a tentative D call TRBD1 (6 bases). The germline V gene encodes CDR1 SGHTA and CDR2 FQGNSA. The CDR3 loop spans 11 amino acids. V shed 5 bases and J shed 12 bases, with 13 bases lying between them.

Many counts were recorded for this clonotype. V usage is TRBV5-1 and J usage is TRBJ2-5; D is perhaps TRBD1 (5 bases). The germline V and J ends were trimmed by 0 bases and 5 bases, with 8 bases remaining between them. Germline CDR1 and CDR2: SGHRS and YFSETQ. CDR3 length: 13 residues. In DNA, the CDR3 is TGCGCCAGCAGCTTGGACAGGACGGAGACCCAGTACTTC. Translating it yields CASSLDRTETQYF.

The genes are TRBV10-1 and TRBJ1-5, with D unresolved. The CDR3 has 13 amino acids. The V end lost 11 bases, the J end lost 5 bases, and 16 bases lay between the germline ends. Germline V gene lookup returns CDR1 WNHNN and CDR2 SYGVQD (reference sequence). The CDR3 loop is CAGRTDGDQPQHF. The CDR3 region has the DNA TGCGCCGGCCGGACGGATGGCGATCAGCCCCAGCATTTT.

The rearrangement uses TRBV10-3 and TRBJ2-2, with D maybe TRBD2 (5 bases). This CDR3 has 16 amino acids. Germline assignment: CDR1 ENHRY and CDR2 SYGVKD. V lost 8 bases and J lost 0, with 16 bases in between. The CDR3 reads CAIGNSAITNTGELFF. CDR3 sequence (DNA): TGTGCCATCGGGAATAGCGCGATCACGAACACCGGGGAGCTGTTTTTT.

Only a few counts were recorded for this clonotype. The chain couples TRBV2 to TRBJ2-1; no reliable D call. V shed 8 bases and J shed 10 bases, with 15 bases lying between them. CDR3 size: 12 residues. Germline V gives CDR1 SNHLY, CDR2 FYNNEI. The CDR3, as DNA: TGTGCCAGCGGCCGTGAGACCGGGGAGCAGTTCTTC. It codes for CASGRETGEQFF.

The CDR3 protein is CASSLTAGYTGELFF. CDR3 coding DNA: TGTGCCAGCAGCTTAACGGCAGGGTACACCGGGGAGCTGTTTTTT. The rearrangement uses TRBV7-3 and TRBJ2-2; D is perhaps TRBD1 (5 bases). CDR3 size: 15 residues. CDR1 is SGHTA, CDR2 FQGTGA, per germline. With 0 bases removed from V and 3 bases from J, the gap between germline ends came to 8 bases.

This clonotype was counted a few times. Written as DNA, the CDR3 is TGCAGTGCTAGTCTGGTGGCGGTAGCCAAAAACATTCAGTACTTC. Translation: CSASLVAVAKNIQYF. This chain joins TRBV20-1 and TRBJ2-4; no clear D gene. Germline CDR1 DFQATT, CDR2 SNEGSKA (reference sequence). This CDR3 has 15 amino acids. Trimming stripped 3 bases from V and 0 bases from J, with 12 bases between.